What follows is one T cell receptor beta chain and its context. Its antigen remains unidentified. Reading from cysteine to phenylalanine, the CDR3 counts 16 amino acids. Only the protein is on record. In the germline V gene, CDR1 corresponds to MNHNS and CDR2 to SASEGT. Receptor libraries were prepared by 5' RACE. Each TCR library was prepared from about 3,300 ng of total RNA. For each sample, cDNA synthesis was carried out in eight separate reactions using SMARTScribe reverse transcriptase. Unique molecular identifiers containing a 6-nucleotide sample barcode were introduced through template switching during cDNA synthesis. TCRalpha and TCRbeta cDNA was amplified in two nested PCRs of roughly 17 and 9 cycles, and bead purification was carried out after each PCR. Before amplification, the cDNA was both treated with uracil DNA-glycosylase and purified with the QIAquick PCR purification kit. In the second PCR, Illumina TruSeq-compatible adapters and sample-specific barcodes were added. Library quality and concentration were assessed using TapeStation and Qubit, and roughly 5.5 ng of each library was pooled. Sequencing of pooled libraries was carried out on an Illumina HiSeq2500 single-index Rapid Run using 2 x 100 bp reads and custom sequencing primers. As for the authors' bioinformatics: UMI-based consensus assembly with MiGEC version 1.2.6 was used to correct PCR and sequencing errors. V(D)J alignment, clonotype assembly and CDR3 extraction were performed with MiXCR version 2.1.1. Gene usage, clonotype sharing and MAIT/NKT TCR abundance were normalised by analysing the top 1000, 10 000 and 20 000 clonotypes per sample. After downsampling to 27 000 UMIs, diversity was calculated as the inverse Simpson index using the vegan R package. Paired Mann-Whitney U tests were applied to discordant twin pairs, with Benjamini-Hochberg correction for multiple testing. TCRdb reanalyzed the reads, keeping one entry per CDR3 protein sequence and omitting DNA. It is TCRdb's table, rather than the study itself, that gives the V and J calls and clone size. This sample's table has entries for approximately 160,000 distinct CDR3 sequences. The ten most abundant clones make up 2.8% of the sample.

These data are taken from a study of monozygotic twins with inflammatory bowel disease (dated by TCRdb to 2018 to 2020). With respect to the entire study: A total of roughly 28 monozygotic twin pairs were included in the full study, comprising nine German pairs (four IBD-concordant, five IBD-discordant) and 19 IBD-discordant Danish pairs. The search for disease-associated traits relied mainly on comparing IBD patients with their genetically identical healthy co-twins within discordant pairs. Each individual had, on average, about 151 000 unique TCRalpha sequences and 181 000 unique TCRbeta sequences available for analysis. The paper's findings and limits, for the study overall: Repertoire similarity did not differ between concordant and discordant twins, possibly due to limited statistical power. Measured by the inverse Simpson index, TCRbeta repertoire diversity was lower in IBD patients than in their healthy co-twins. Background noise and inter-individual variability may have been introduced into the repertoires by the differing immunosuppressive treatments among patients. Fewer clonotypes were shared with other individuals by IBD patients than by healthy twins, most markedly in patients showing signs of disease activity. Different T cell subtypes could not be distinguished in the analysis. The results gave no support for a single strong signal or clonotype linked to IBD.

From each donor, a roughly 2.5 ml peripheral blood sample was collected into PAXgene tubes and stored at -80 degrees C. Total RNA was isolated from whole blood with the PAXgene blood miRNA kit on an automated QIAcube, without T cell sorting. Peripheral blood from monozygotic twin pairs, either concordant or discordant for inflammatory bowel disease, underwent deep TCRalpha and TCRbeta repertoire profiling that used unique molecular barcoding. Smoking habits were recorded for all twin pairs, and individuals were classified as current, former or never smokers. Recombination linked TRBV6-1 to TRBJ2-1. The TCR was taken from a human donor with ulcerative colitis or Crohn's disease, or a healthy co-twin of an affected twin (not recorded which). The material sequenced was blood. The CDR3 has the sequence CASSRAQSSSYNEQFF.